This TCR beta chain came from a study of T cells in Graves' hyperthyroidism and ophthalmopathy. TCR beta CDR3 sequences were amplified from RNA transcripts. An initial round of RT-PCR targeting the TCR CDR3 relied on the HTBI primer set. TCRdb used MiXCR to reprocess the multiplex PCR reads, holding one entry per CDR3 protein. Of about 600,000 distinct CDR3 sequences in the sample, 13% to 15% were seen once. V lost 3 bases and J 5 bases, leaving 15 bases between the germline ends. CDR3 length: 15 amino acids. Per the germline V gene, CDR1 is KGHSH and CDR2 is LQKENI. PBMCs stemmed from less than 13 ml fresh peripheral blood.

What was sequenced was blood. V and J are TRBV18 and TRBJ2-3, with D possibly matching TRBD1 (5 bases). This clonotype was sampled from a woman aged 18-35 years with Graves' ophthalmopathy. The CDR3 DNA reads as TGTGCCAGCTCACCGTGGCAGGGTTCGGGAGATACGCAGTATTTT. Protein product: CASSPWQGSGDTQYF.